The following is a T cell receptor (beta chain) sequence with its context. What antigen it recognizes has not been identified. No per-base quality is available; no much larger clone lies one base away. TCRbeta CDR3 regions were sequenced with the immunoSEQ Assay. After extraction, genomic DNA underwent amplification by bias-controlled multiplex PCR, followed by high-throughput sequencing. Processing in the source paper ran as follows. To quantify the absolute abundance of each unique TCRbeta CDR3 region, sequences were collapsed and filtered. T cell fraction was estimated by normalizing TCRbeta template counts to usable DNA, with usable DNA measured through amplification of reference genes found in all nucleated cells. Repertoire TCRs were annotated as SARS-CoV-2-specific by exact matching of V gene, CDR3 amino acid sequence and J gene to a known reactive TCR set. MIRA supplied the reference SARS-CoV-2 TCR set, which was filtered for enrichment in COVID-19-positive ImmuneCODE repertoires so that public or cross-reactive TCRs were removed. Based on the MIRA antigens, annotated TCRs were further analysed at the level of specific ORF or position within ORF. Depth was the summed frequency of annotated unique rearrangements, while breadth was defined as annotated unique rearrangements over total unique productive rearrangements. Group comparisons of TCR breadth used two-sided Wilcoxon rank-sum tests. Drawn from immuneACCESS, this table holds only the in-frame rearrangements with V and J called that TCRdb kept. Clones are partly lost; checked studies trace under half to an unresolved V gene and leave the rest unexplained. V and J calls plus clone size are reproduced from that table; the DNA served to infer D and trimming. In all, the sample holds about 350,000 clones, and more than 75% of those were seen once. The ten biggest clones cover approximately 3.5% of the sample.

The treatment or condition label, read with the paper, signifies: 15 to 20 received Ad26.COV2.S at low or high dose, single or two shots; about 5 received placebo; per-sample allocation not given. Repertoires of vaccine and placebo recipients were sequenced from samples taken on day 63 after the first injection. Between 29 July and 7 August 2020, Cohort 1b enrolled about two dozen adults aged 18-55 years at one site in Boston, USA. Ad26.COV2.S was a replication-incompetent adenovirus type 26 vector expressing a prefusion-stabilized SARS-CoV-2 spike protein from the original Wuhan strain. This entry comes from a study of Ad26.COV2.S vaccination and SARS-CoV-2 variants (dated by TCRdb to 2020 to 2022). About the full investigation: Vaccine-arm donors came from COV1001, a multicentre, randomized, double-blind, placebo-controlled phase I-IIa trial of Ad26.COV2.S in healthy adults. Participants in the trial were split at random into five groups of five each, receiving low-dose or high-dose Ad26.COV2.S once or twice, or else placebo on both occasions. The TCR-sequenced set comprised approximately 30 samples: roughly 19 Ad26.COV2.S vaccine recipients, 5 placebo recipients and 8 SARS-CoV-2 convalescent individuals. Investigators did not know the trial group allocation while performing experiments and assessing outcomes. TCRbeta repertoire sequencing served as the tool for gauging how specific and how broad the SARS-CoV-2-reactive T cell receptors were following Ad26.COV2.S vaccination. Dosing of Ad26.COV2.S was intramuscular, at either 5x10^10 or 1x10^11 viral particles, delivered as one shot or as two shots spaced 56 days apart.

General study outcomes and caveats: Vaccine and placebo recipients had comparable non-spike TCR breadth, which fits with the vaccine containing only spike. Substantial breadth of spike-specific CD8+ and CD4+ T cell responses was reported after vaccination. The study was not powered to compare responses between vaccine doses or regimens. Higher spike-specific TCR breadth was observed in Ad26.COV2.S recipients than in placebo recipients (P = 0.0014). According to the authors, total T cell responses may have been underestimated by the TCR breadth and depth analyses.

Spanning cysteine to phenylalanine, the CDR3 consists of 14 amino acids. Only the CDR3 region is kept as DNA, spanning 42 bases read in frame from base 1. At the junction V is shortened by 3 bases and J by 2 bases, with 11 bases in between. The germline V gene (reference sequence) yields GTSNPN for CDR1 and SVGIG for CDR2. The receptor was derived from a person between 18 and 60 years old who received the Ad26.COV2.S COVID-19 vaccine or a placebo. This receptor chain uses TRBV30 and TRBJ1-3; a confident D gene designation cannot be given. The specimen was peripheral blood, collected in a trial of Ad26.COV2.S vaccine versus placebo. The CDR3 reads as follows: CAWRGYGAGNTIYF. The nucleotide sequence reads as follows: TGTGCCTGGAGAGGGTATGGGGCTGGAAACACCATATATTTT.